The 21 T cell receptor beta chains listed next were all sequenced from one sample in a study of T cell responses to AZD1222 COVID-19 vaccine. Sequencing was performed with immunoSEQ multiplex PCR; in TCRdb, only in-frame clones are kept and a portion is missing. This table has roughly 120,000 clones, roughly 90% appearing once. Material: peripheral blood, obtained 28 days after the second AZD1222 dose. The receptors shown here come from an adult who received the AZD1222 COVID-19 vaccine.

J is TRBJ1-4 and V is TRBV6-1; perhaps TRBD1 as D (5 bases). CDR1 is MNHNS and CDR2 is SASEGT in the germline V gene. This CDR3 region has 15 residues. Trimming cost V 2 bases and J 10 bases, with 17 bases left between them. CDR3 coding DNA: TGTGCCAGCAGTGAACGCTGGGCAGGGATCGGAAAACTGTTTTTT. Translation gives CASSERWAGIGKLFF.

The CDR3 is CSVKTGGNSPLHF. The CDR3 DNA is TGCAGCGTCAAAACAGGGGGCAATTCACCCCTCCACTTT. The V and J genes are TRBV29-1 and TRBJ1-6; 9 bases align to TRBD1. J lost 7 bases, V lost 6 bases, and 4 bases had no gene match. The germline V gene encodes CDR1 SQVTM and CDR2 ANQGSEA. CDR3 length: 13 residues.

V gene TRBV7-6 combines with J gene TRBJ2-3; unclear D gene. The CDR3 sequence is 17 residues long. CDR1 is SGHVS and CDR2 is FNYEAQ in the germline V gene. Trimming pared 5 bases from V and 0 bases from J, leaving 18 bases between. The CDR3 loop reads CASSLHPPPSSTDTQYF. The CDR3 bases are TGTGCCAGCAGCCTACACCCACCACCGTCTAGCACAGATACGCAGTATTTT.

The chain employs TRBV7-2 and TRBJ2-3; D not resolved. V lost 6 bases and J lost 2, with 9 bases in between. CDR1 and CDR2 (germline): SGHTA, FQGNSA. The CDR3 length is 13 residues. CDR3 DNA: TGTGCCAGCAGTCCGATCCTCACAGATACGCAGTATTTT. This sequence encodes CASSPILTDTQYF.

This clone has a handful of counts. V and J are TRBV11-2 and TRBJ2-1, with 8 bases lining up with TRBD2. V was clipped by 1 base and J by 8 bases; unmatched bases: 7. Germline CDR1 SGHAT, CDR2 FQNNGV. The CDR3 has 15 amino acids. CDR3 coding DNA: TGTGCCAGCAGCTTAGTAACGGGGGGGATGGATGAGCAGTTCTTC. Protein sequence: CASSLVTGGMDEQFF.

The CDR3 DNA reads TGTGCCAGCAGCCAAGATCTTCTCCTGGTCGGGGAGCTGTTTTTT. Translation gives CASSQDLLLVGELFF. V usage is TRBV14 and J usage is TRBJ2-2; no firm D call. V lost 0 bases to trimming and J lost 7 bases, with 12 bases between them. Germline V gives CDR1 SGHDN, CDR2 FVKESK. The CDR3 extends over 15 amino acids.

The chain has TRBV2 and TRBJ1-3; D perhaps matches TRBD1 (5 bases). The CDR3 runs 14 residues. Germline V gene lookup returns CDR1 SNHLY and CDR2 FYNNEI. V dropped 7 bases and J dropped 5 bases, with 15 bases sitting between them. The CDR3 bases are TGTGCCAGCAACCTGCAGGGTCCTCGAAACACCATATATTTT. Its translation: CASNLQGPRNTIYF.

The V and J genes are TRBV5-1 and TRBJ2-6, with D perhaps matching TRBD1 (6 bases). Trimming left V 2 bases short and J 4 bases short, with 13 bases between. Germline loops: CDR1 SGHRS, CDR2 YFSETQ. CDR3 length: 16 amino acids. The DNA of the CDR3 is TGCGCCAGCAGCTTACAGGCAGGGGTCGGGGCCAACGTCCTGACTTTC. As protein: CASSLQAGVGANVLTF.

At least ten counts were recorded for this clone. This sequence joins TRBV5-1 and TRBJ1-6; TRBD1 is a possible D gene (5 bases). CDR1 is SGHRS, CDR2 YFSETQ, per germline. The CDR3 extends over 14 amino acids. V was cut by 0 bases and J by 7 bases, with 8 bases left in between. CDR3 in DNA: TGCGCCAGCAGCTTGGTGTCAGGGAATTCACCCCTCCACTTT. Its protein product is CASSLVSGNSPLHF.

The chain employs TRBV2 and TRBJ1-2, with 7 bases matching TRBD1. Germline assignment: CDR1 SNHLY and CDR2 FYNNEI. CDR3 length: 13 residues. V shed 7 bases, J shed 2 bases, and the junction held 4 bases outside the gene matches. The CDR3 DNA reads as TGTGCCAGCAATTCGGACAGGAACTATGGCTACACCTTC. It specifies CASNSDRNYGYTF. The full variable domain, with the rest looked up from reference TRBV2 and TRBJ1-2, is EPEVTQTPSHQVTQMGQEVILRCVPISNHLYFYWYRQILGQKVEFLVSFYNNEISEKSEIFDDQFSVERPDGSNFTLKIRSTKLEDSAMYFCASNSDRNYGYTFGSGTRLTVV.

The chain couples TRBV6-2 or TRBV6-3 to TRBJ1-1, with 7 positions matching TRBD1. CDR1 and CDR2 from the germline V gene are MNHEY and SVGEGT. V lost 2 bases and J lost 1; bases outside the gene matches: 7. CDR3 length: 16 amino acids. The CDR3 bases are TGTGCCAGCAGTTACCGGACAGGTTTACGGAACACTGAAGCTTTCTTT. Residues: CASSYRTGLRNTEAFF.

The genes are TRBV18 and TRBJ2-7, with 9 bases lining up with TRBD1. The CDR3 covers 16 residues. Germline trimming cut 0 bases from V and 1 base from J; bases unmatched to any gene: 4. In germline, CDR1 is KGHSH, CDR2 LQKENI. CDR3 residues: CASSPPETGGSYEQYF. The CDR3 coding sequence is TGTGCCAGCTCACCACCGGAGACAGGGGGATCCTACGAGCAGTACTTC. Full variable domain (outside the CDR3, taken from reference TRBV18 and TRBJ2-7): NAGVMQNPRHLVRRRGQEARLRCSPMKGHSHVYWYRQLPEEGLKFMVYLQKENIIDESGMPKERFSAEFPKEGPSILRIQQVVRGDSAAYFCASSPPETGGSYEQYFGPGTRLTVT.

This rearrangement joins TRBV27 to TRBJ2-1, with D unresolved. V dropped 5 bases and J dropped 10 bases, with 12 bases sitting between them. Germline-derived CDR1 and CDR2 are MNHEY and SMNVEV (reference sequence). This CDR3 spans 12 amino acids. For the CDR3, the DNA is TGTGCCAGCAGTACAAATTCCGAAGAGCAGTTCTTC. Residues: CASSTNSEEQFF.

The chain couples TRBV27 to TRBJ2-1; D is unclear. Germline V gene sequence: CDR1 MNHEY, CDR2 SMNVEV (reference sequence). Trimming pared 4 bases from V and 9 bases from J, leaving 16 bases between. This CDR3 region has 14 residues. As DNA, the CDR3 is TGTGCCAGCAGTTCACTCCCACAAGGGATTGAGCAGTTCTTC. Translating gives CASSSLPQGIEQFF.

This sequence joins TRBV12-2 and TRBJ2-1; TRBD2 is the table's D call, not checked against the DNA. TRBV12-2 corresponds to a pseudogene. This CDR3 region has 15 residues. The DNA for the CDR3 is TGTGCAAGTCGCCAACTAGCGGGGGAAGGCAATGAGCAGTTCTTC. This translates into CASRQLAGEGNEQFF.

V is TRBV15 and J is TRBJ2-7, with D maybe TRBD1 (7 bases). The CDR3 runs to 13 residues. The V gene's germline CDR1 is LNHNV and CDR2 YYDKDF (reference sequence). V was cut by 10 bases and J by 5 bases, with 18 bases left in between. The CDR3 DNA reads as TGTGCCATCGGCAGGGCAGGGGGGAACGAGCAGTACTTC. This encodes CAIGRAGGNEQYF.

The rearrangement links TRBV24-1 to TRBJ2-2; D uncertain. CDR3 size: 15 residues. Trimming removed 2 bases from V and 4 bases from J, with 10 bases in between. The germline V gene encodes CDR1 KGHDR and CDR2 SFDVKD. The CDR3 reads CATSDYRVATGELFF. The CDR3, as DNA: TGTGCCACCAGTGATTATAGGGTAGCCACCGGGGAGCTGTTTTTT.

CDR3 in amino acids: CASSIQETQYF. CDR3 nucleotides: TGTGCCAGTAGTATTCAAGAGACCCAGTACTTC. The V call is TRBV19, the J call TRBJ2-5; D gene unclear. V lost 3 bases to trimming and J lost 2 bases, with 1 base between them. This CDR3 has 11 residues. Germline loops: CDR1 LNHDA, CDR2 SQIVND (reference sequence).

V and J are TRBV14 and TRBJ2-2; the D gene is possibly TRBD2 (5 bases). Germline assignment: CDR1 SGHDN and CDR2 FVKESK. V lost 5 bases and J lost 4, with 17 bases in between. The CDR3 is 16 amino acids. In nucleotides, the CDR3 is TGTGCCAGCAGCTTGCCGGGGTCCTGGGGCACCGGGGAGCTGTTTTTT. Translated: CASSLPGSWGTGELFF. The full variable domain, in which reference TRBV14 and TRBJ2-2 provide the parts outside the CDR3, is EAGVTQFPSHSVIEKGQTVTLRCDPISGHDNLYWYRRVMGKEIKFLLHFVKESKQDESGMPNNRFLAERTGGTYSTLKVQPAELEDSGVYFCASSLPGSWGTGELFFGEGSRLTVL.

This chain connects TRBV6-2 or TRBV6-3 to TRBJ2-3; the D gene is possibly TRBD2 (6 bases). V was cut by 6 bases and J by 2 bases, with 12 bases left in between. The CDR3 extends over 14 amino acids. Germline V gives CDR1 MNHEY, CDR2 SVGEGT. CDR3 protein: CASSLGLSTDTQYF. CDR3 bases: TGTGCCAGCAGCTTAGGACTATCCACAGATACGCAGTATTTT.

The J gene is TRBJ2-1, the V gene TRBV10-3, with TRBD2 matching 12 bases. The CDR3 loop spans 15 amino acids. Germline V CDR1 and CDR2: ENHRY, SYGVKD. J lost 9 bases, V lost 2 bases, and 5 bases had no gene match. The CDR3 coding sequence is TGTGCCATCAGTGAGGGGACTAGCGGGTCCGGTGAGCAGTTCTTC. Translating gives CAISEGTSGSGEQFF.